This T cell receptor beta chain was found in a study of blood T cells in healthy people across ages. Study-level findings and limits: Greater diversity and more naive CD4+ cells were seen in long-lived donors than in aged donors.

This clonotype was observed a few times. Its target is unknown. V was clipped by 1 base and J by 5 bases, with 8 bases between them. The CDR3 extends over 13 amino acids. Combining a sample-barcoded 5' primer with a J-beta primer mix, a second PCR ran for roughly 7 to 11 cycles. A minimum of 2.5 million CDR3-containing paired-end reads was obtained for each sample. TCRdb independently ran MiXCR on the 5' RACE reads; one entry per CDR3 protein. The sample has around 850,000 distinct CDR3 sequences; roughly 34% are singletons. Source material: blood. The clonotype was recovered from a man aged 18 to 35 in good health. This sequence joins TRBV12-3 or TRBV12-4 and TRBJ1-1, with D unclear. CDR3 loop: CASSLVRETEAFF. For the CDR3, the DNA is TGTGCCAGCAGTTTAGTACGTGAGACTGAAGCTTTCTTT.